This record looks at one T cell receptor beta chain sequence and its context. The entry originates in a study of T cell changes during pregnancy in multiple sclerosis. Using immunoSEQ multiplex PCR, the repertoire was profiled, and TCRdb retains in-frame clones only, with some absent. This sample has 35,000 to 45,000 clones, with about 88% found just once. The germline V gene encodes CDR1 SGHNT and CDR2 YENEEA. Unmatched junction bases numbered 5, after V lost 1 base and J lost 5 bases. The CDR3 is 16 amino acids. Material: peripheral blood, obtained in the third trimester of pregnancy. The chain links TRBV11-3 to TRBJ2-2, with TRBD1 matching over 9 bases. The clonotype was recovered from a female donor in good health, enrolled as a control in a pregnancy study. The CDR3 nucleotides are TGTGCCAGCAGCTTAGTTTTCGGGACAGGGACCGGGGAGCTGTTTTTT. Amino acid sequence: CASSLVFGTGTGELFF. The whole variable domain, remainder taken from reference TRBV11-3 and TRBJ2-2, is EAGVVQSPRYKIIEKKQPVAFWCNPISGHNTLYWYLQNLGQGPELLIRYENEEAVDDSQLPKDRFSAERLKGVDSTLKIQPAELGDSAVYLCASSLVFGTGTGELFFGEGSRLTVL.